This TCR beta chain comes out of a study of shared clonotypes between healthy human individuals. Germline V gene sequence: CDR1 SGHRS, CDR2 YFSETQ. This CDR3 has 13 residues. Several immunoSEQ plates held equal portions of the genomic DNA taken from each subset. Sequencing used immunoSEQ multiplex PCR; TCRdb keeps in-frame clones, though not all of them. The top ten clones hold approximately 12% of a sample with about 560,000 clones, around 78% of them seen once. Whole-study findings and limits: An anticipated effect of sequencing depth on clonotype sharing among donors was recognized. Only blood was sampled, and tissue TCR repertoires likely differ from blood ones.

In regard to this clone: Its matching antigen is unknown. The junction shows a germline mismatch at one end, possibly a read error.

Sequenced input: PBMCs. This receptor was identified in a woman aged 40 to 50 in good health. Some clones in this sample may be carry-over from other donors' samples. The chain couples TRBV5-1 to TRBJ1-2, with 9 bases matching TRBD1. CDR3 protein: CASSLGTGTGYTF. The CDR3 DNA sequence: TGCGCCAGCAGTTTGGGGACAGGGACTGGCTACACCTTC.